This T cell receptor beta chain was profiled in a study of blood T cell repertoires in COVID-19. Study context: Sample material is recorded as cDNA or gDNA derived from T cells, B-cell-depleted T cells, or PBMCs.

Participants reported their clinical history, and cohort assignment relied on those reports. The V gene's germline CDR1 is GTSNPN and CDR2 SVGIG (reference sequence). The CDR3 extends over 15 amino acids. J lost 4 bases, V lost 2 bases, and 6 bases had no gene match. Study processing details: Scientists estimated how many nucleated cells there were by amplifying reference gene primers. The assay was immunoSEQ multiplex PCR, and TCRdb's table has in-frame clones only and misses some. That table supplies the V and J calls and clone size; D and trimming were determined from the DNA. Among about 280,000 clones listed, 90% were seen once.

The source is a woman aged 18-29 years with acute COVID-19. Input material: PBMCs or T cells enriched from blood (not recorded which). The chain joins TRBV30 to TRBJ1-2; 11 bases align to TRBD1. The CDR3: CAWSQGTGGGYGYTF. CDR3 bases: TGTGCCTGGAGTCAGGGGACAGGGGGGGGCTATGGCTACACCTTC.